This record concerns one TCR beta chain sequence. The antigen is undetermined. TCRdb keeps only in-frame clones here, not all; method: immunoSEQ multiplex PCR. The table shows about 140,000 clones, with about 90% occurring only once. Germline V CDR1 and CDR2: MGHRA, YSYEKL. The CDR3 runs 13 residues. V lost 3 bases and J lost 8, with 13 bases in between. This entry is derived from a study of cytomegalovirus exposure and HLA in healthy donors. Overall study findings and caveats: There were 150 or so TCR beta chains listed as cytomegalovirus-associated. Under in vitro conditions, three CMV-associated chains were confirmed as specific for CMV antigens.

Separate from the approximately 700-subject first cohort was the approximately 130-subject validation cohort, to which the donors belonged. Material for sequencing was PBMCs. The rearrangement links TRBV4-1 to TRBJ1-1; D is possibly TRBD1 (6 bases). This TCR came from a man younger than 35 in good health and CMV-seronegative. CDR3 bases: TGCGCCAGCAGCCATTTACCGGGACAAGAAGCTTTCTTT. Its protein is CASSHLPGQEAFF.